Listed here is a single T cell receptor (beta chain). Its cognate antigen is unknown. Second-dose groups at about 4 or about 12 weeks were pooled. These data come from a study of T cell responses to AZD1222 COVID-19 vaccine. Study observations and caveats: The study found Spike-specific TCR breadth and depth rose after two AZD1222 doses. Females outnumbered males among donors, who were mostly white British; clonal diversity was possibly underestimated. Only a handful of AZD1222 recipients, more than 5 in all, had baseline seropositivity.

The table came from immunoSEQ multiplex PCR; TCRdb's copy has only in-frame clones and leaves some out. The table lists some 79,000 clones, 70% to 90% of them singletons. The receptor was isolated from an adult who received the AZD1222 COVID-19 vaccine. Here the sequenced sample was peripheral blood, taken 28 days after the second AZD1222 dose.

The DNA for the CDR3 is TGCGCCAGCAGCTTGGGTGGGACAGGGGGGATCCACAATGAGCAGTTCTTC. Amino acid sequence: CASSLGGTGGIHNEQFF. This rearrangement joins TRBV5-1 to TRBJ2-1; 11 bases are a match to TRBD1. The V and J ends lost 0 bases and 5 bases, in that order; junction bases with no gene match: 7. The CDR3 is 17 amino acids. Germline CDR1 reads SGHRS; CDR2 reads YFSETQ.